This is a list of T cell receptor beta chains from one sample in a study of T cell clonotyping in hematopoietic cell transplantation. Libraries were prepared by immunoSEQ multiplex PCR; TCRdb keeps only in-frame clonotypes and omits some of them. Among approximately 11,000 clones listed, around 90% were seen once. This sample comprised peripheral blood mononuclear cells, obtained before stem cell transplant. The receptor source for this set is a woman aged 40 to 55 with acute myeloid leukemia. Some clones in this sample may be carry-over from other donors' samples. Each CDR3 is given with its conserved first and last residue. A D gene is named only where the DNA matches it firmly. Size is stated for part of the rows, as once, few or many counts, or as a class when the clone is expanded.

V gene: TRBV7-6; clone size: .; D gene: .; J gene: TRBJ2-3; CDR3 DNA: TGTGCCAGCAGCTTAGCGCGGCGGGATACGCAGTATTTT; CDR3 protein: CASSLARRDTQYF
V gene: TRBV4-1; clone size: .; D gene: TRBD1; J gene: TRBJ2-5; CDR3 DNA: TGCGCCAGCGGGGACAGATCAGGACGGGCTAAAGAGACCCAGTACTTC; CDR3 protein: CASGDRSGRAKETQYF
V gene: TRBV19; clone size: .; D gene: TRBD1; J gene: TRBJ2-7; CDR3 DNA: TGTGCCAGTAGTTCCGGGACAGGATCCTACGAGCAGTACTTC; CDR3 protein: CASSSGTGSYEQYF
V gene: TRBV9; clone size: .; D gene: TRBD1; J gene: TRBJ2-7; CDR3 DNA: TGTGCCAGCAGCTCAACCGGGACAGGGCTCGACGAGCAGTACTTC; CDR3 protein: CASSSTGTGLDEQYF
V gene: TRBV7-6; clone size: .; D gene: .; J gene: TRBJ2-5; CDR3 DNA: TGTGCCAGCAGCCCCCCTTCACTGGGACTCGAGACCCAGTACTTC; CDR3 protein: CASSPPSLGLETQYF
V gene: TRBV19; clone size: .; D gene: TRBD1; J gene: TRBJ2-7; CDR3 DNA: TGTGCCAGCAAAAATGGACAGGGAGGAAGTCGGCAGTACTTC; CDR3 protein: CASKNGQGGSRQYF
V gene: TRBV27; clone size: .; D gene: .; J gene: TRBJ1-2; CDR3 DNA: TGTGCCAGCAGCCCTTCGCCGGGGAACTATGGCTACACCTTC; CDR3 protein: CASSPSPGNYGYTF
V gene: TRBV27; clone size: .; D gene: TRBD2; J gene: TRBJ2-3; CDR3 DNA: TGTGCCAGCAGTTTGGACCCCATGGGACTAGTAAAAGATACGCAGTATTTT; CDR3 protein: CASSLDPMGLVKDTQYF
V gene: TRBV6-1; clone size: once; D gene: TRBD2; J gene: TRBJ2-1; CDR3 DNA: TGTGCCAGCAGTGTGGGACTAGCGGTCTACAATGAGCAGTTCTTC; CDR3 protein: CASSVGLAVYNEQFF
V gene: TRBV19; clone size: .; D gene: .; J gene: TRBJ2-2; CDR3 DNA: TGTGCCAGTAGAATCGGGTTAAACACCGGGGAGCTGTTTTTT; CDR3 protein: CASRIGLNTGELFF
V gene: TRBV7-2; clone size: few; D gene: .; J gene: TRBJ1-2; CDR3 DNA: TGTGCCAGCAGCCCCCGGCAGGGTGGCTACACCTTC; CDR3 protein: CASSPRQGGYTF
V gene: TRBV7-2; clone size: .; D gene: TRBD1; J gene: TRBJ1-5; CDR3 DNA: TGTGCCAGCAGCTCGTCCACAGGGGATGGCAATCAGCCCCAGCATTTT; CDR3 protein: CASSSSTGDGNQPQHF
V gene: TRBV5-1; clone size: .; D gene: .; J gene: TRBJ2-1; CDR3 DNA: TGCGCCAGCAGCCTATCGTGGTCCTGGGATGAGCAGTTCTTC; CDR3 protein: CASSLSWSWDEQFF
V gene: TRBV7-8; clone size: .; D gene: .; J gene: TRBJ2-5; CDR3 DNA: TGTGCCAGCAGCTTATTGCGGGTCGAGTGGCGAGAGACCCAGTACTTC; CDR3 protein: CASSLLRVEWRETQYF
V gene: TRBV7-3; clone size: .; D gene: .; J gene: TRBJ2-7; CDR3 DNA: TGTGCCAGCAGCTTGGGAGGATACTACGAGCAGTACTTC; CDR3 protein: CASSLGGYYEQYF
V gene: TRBV9; clone size: .; D gene: TRBD2; J gene: TRBJ2-1; CDR3 DNA: TGTGCCAGCAGCGGAACTAGCGGGAGTGGTGGTGAGCAGTTCTTC; CDR3 protein: CASSGTSGSGGEQFF
V gene: TRBV5-1; clone size: .; D gene: TRBD1; J gene: TRBJ1-2; CDR3 DNA: TGCGCCAGCAGCCCCGGACAGGGCTATGGCTACACCTTC; CDR3 protein: CASSPGQGYGYTF
V gene: TRBV27; clone size: .; D gene: TRBD2; J gene: TRBJ2-1; CDR3 DNA: TGTGCCAGCAGTGATCCCGGGACTAGCGGGGGGAACAATGAGCAGTTCTTC; CDR3 protein: CASSDPGTSGGNNEQFF
V gene: TRBV6-4; clone size: .; D gene: .; J gene: TRBJ1-6; CDR3 DNA: TGTGCCAGCAGTGAACAGGGATCTTCACCCCTCCACTTT; CDR3 protein: CASSEQGSSPLHF
V gene: TRBV7-2; clone size: .; D gene: .; J gene: TRBJ1-2; CDR3 DNA: TGTGCCAGCAGCCTCGAAAGGGGACGTCTGTTGGAGGGCTACACCTTC; CDR3 protein: CASSLERGRLLEGYTF
V gene: TRBV12-5; clone size: .; D gene: TRBD2; J gene: TRBJ2-1; CDR3 DNA: TGTGCTAGTGGTTTGGGGACTAGCGGAGGGAATGAGCAGTTCTTC; CDR3 protein: CASGLGTSGGNEQFF
V gene: TRBV2; clone size: .; D gene: .; J gene: TRBJ1-5; CDR3 DNA: TGTGCCAGCACTATGGGCGGCAATCAGCCCCAGCATTTT; CDR3 protein: CASTMGGNQPQHF
V gene: TRBV29-1; clone size: once; D gene: TRBD2; J gene: TRBJ2-2; CDR3 DNA: TGCAGCGTTAAAGCGGGAGGGAACACCGGGGAGCTGTTTTTT; CDR3 protein: CSVKAGGNTGELFF
V gene: TRBV9; clone size: .; D gene: .; J gene: TRBJ2-1; CDR3 DNA: TGTGCCAGCAGCGTAGGCGGAGATGAGCAGTTCTTC; CDR3 protein: CASSVGGDEQFF
V gene: TRBV9; clone size: .; D gene: .; J gene: TRBJ1-4; CDR3 DNA: TGTGCCAGCAGCCCGCGCAGGCAGGGTGACGGGAAACTGTTTTTT; CDR3 protein: CASSPRRQGDGKLFF
V gene: TRBV5-1; clone size: .; D gene: .; J gene: TRBJ2-3; CDR3 DNA: TGCGCCAGCAGCTTGGACAGGGCAAGCACAGATACGCAGTATTTT; CDR3 protein: CASSLDRASTDTQYF